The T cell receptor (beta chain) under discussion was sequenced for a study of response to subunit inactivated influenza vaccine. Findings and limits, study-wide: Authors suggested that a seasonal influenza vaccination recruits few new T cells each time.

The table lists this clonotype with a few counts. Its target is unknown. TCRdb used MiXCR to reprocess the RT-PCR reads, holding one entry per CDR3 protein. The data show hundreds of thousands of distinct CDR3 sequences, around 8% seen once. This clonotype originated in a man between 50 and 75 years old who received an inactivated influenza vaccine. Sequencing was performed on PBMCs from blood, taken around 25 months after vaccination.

CDR3 residues: CASSKAGTGGGEDTEAFF. In DNA form, the CDR3 reads TGTGCCAGCAGCAAAGCGGGGACAGGGGGCGGAGAGGACACTGAAGCTTTCTTT. The rearrangement joins TRBV6-1 to TRBJ1-1, with 12 nucleotides matching TRBD1. The CDR3 is 18 amino acids. V gave up 6 bases and J gave up 3 bases; unmatched junction bases: 14. Per the germline V gene, CDR1 is MNHNS and CDR2 is SASEGT.